This T cell receptor beta chain was sequenced in a study of blood T cell repertoires in COVID-19. About the research overall: Acute and convalescent COVID-19 samples came from the United States, Italy and Spain. PBMCs, B-cell-depleted T cells, or T cells provided the cDNA or gDNA that made up the material.

In the authors' workflow: Reference gene primer amplification gave estimated nucleated cell counts. Sequencing was performed with immunoSEQ multiplex PCR; in TCRdb, only in-frame clones are kept and a portion is missing. Clone size and the V and J calls come from that table; the DNA yielded D and trimming. The table includes some 20,000 clones, roughly 91% detected once. This CDR3 comprises 15 residues. The ends lost 4 bases at V and 2 bases at J; junction bases unmatched: 8. CDR1 and CDR2 (germline): MDHEN, SYDVKM. The clonotype originates from a man between 65 and 80 years old with acute or convalescent COVID-19. What was sequenced was peripheral blood. This chain uses TRBV28 with TRBJ2-7; 7 bases align to TRBD1. CDR3 DNA: TGTGCCAGCAGTTCAGGACAGGTCTCCACCTACGAGCAGTACTTC. Its protein is CASSSGQVSTYEQYF.